This T cell receptor (beta chain) is from a study of beta chain features in type 1 diabetes. Germline CDR1 and CDR2: SNHLY and FYNNEI. Trimming pared 7 bases from V and 0 bases from J, leaving 13 bases between. This CDR3 has 14 residues. Sorting that relied on CD45RO/CCR7/CD25/CD127/CD95/CD27 yielded CD4+ naive, central memory, regulatory and stem cell-like memory cells. Expressed TCRB transcripts were sequenced because the isolated RNA had all been reverse transcribed beforehand. Measured with immunoSEQ multiplex PCR; TCRdb has only the in-frame clones, and not every one. This repertoire shows roughly 500,000 clones, about 10% found once; its top ten account for 0.045% to 0.06%.

Sequences were obtained from naive CD4+ T cells from blood. The chain combines TRBV2 with TRBJ2-7, with D hard to call. The clonotype originates from a woman in her late teens or twenties in good health. As DNA, the CDR3 is TGTGCCAGCACCAAGAGGTCGGACTCCTACGAGCAGTACGTC. Translated: CASTKRSDSYEQYV.